This T cell receptor beta chain is from a study of shared T cell receptors in the human thymus. Per the germline V gene, CDR1 is MGHRA and CDR2 is YSYEKL. V trimming: 0 bases; J trimming: 11 bases; junction bases outside the gene matches: 9. CDR3 length equals 15 residues. TCRdb keeps only in-frame clones here, not all; method: immunoSEQ multiplex PCR. Among 700,000 or so clones listed, approximately 83% were seen once. The same sample was also used in a study of human thymus T cells. That source adds: Donation was from healthy Finnish infants who were having corrective surgery that addressed congenital heart defects. Thymus pieces cut out during corrective heart surgery were the tissue that was used. Gene usage (both V and J) appeared biased in thymic and blood repertoires.

The chain carries TRBV4-1 and TRBJ1-3; 8 positions match TRBD1. Sequenced input: thymocytes. This clonotype originated in a girl under three years old with a congenital heart defect. CDR3 DNA sequence: TGCGCCAGCAGCCAAGAGGGCAGGGGGCCCCGACCCATATATTTT. This encodes CASSQEGRGPRPIYF.